The clone carrying this TCR beta chain occurred a few times. Antigen unknown. The data originate from a study of cytomegalovirus exposure and HLA in healthy donors. For the study at large: Inside one of the first data releases sat 85 million or so unique TCRs taken from HLA-typed donors.

Study-wide points: Presence/absence analyses supposed approximately even sequencing depth among donors. A list of 150 or so TCR beta chains associated with cytomegalovirus was given.

CDR3 size: 14 residues. CDR1 and CDR2 from the germline V gene are SGHTA and FQGTGA. The V end lost 1 base, the J end lost 1 base, and 6 bases lay between the germline ends. Primers: 60 Vbeta forward and 13 Jbeta reverse. Produced via immunoSEQ multiplex PCR; TCRdb's table is partial and in-frame only. The sample lists 150,000 to 200,000 clones; 77% were seen once. This clonotype was obtained from a woman under 40 in good health and CMV-seronegative. V gene TRBV7-3 combines with J gene TRBJ2-3; tentative D call: TRBD2 (6 bases). Material: PBMCs. DNA of the CDR3: TGTGCCAGCAGCTTAAGGAGGGGCACAGATACGCAGTATTTT. Translation gives CASSLRRGTDTQYF.